These 20 T cell receptor beta chains originate from one sample sequenced in a study of T-cell memory formation after mild COVID-19. Using its own MiXCR run on the 5' RACE reads, TCRdb lists one record per CDR3 protein. The sample contains about 500,000 distinct CDR3 sequences, over 20% of which appear only once. Sequenced material: PBMCs or a T cell subset sorted from them (not recorded which). The receptors originated from an adult woman who had mild COVID-19 (a few samples of this study predate the infection). Cell type and time point are not known.

The chain joins TRBV7-1 to TRBJ2-5; D is perhaps TRBD2 (7 bases). TRBV7-1 is filed as an ORF, its function uncertain. The CDR3 spans 17 residues. Trimming took 3 bases from V and 9 from J, leaving 26 bases between them. The CDR3 DNA is TGTGCCAGCAGCTCTTTGGGGGGCCAGGGCCGAGGGGGGGCCCAGTACTTC. Encoded protein: CASSSLGGQGRGGAQYF.

J is TRBJ2-1 and V is TRBV5-5; D not resolved. This CDR3 region has 15 residues. CDR1 and CDR2 from the germline V gene are SGHKS and YYEKEE (reference sequence). Trimming cost V 0 bases and J 6 bases, with 13 bases left between them. CDR3 in DNA: TGTGCCAGCAGCTTGGAGGCCGGGCTCCGCAATGAGCAGTTCTTC. Translation: CASSLEAGLRNEQFF.

This clonotype was counted between two and nine times. This chain links TRBV11-3 with TRBJ2-7; D gene uncertain. Trimming cost V 3 bases and J 2 bases, with 8 bases left between them. The germline CDR1 and CDR2 sequences are SGHNT and YENEEA. This CDR3 has 13 residues. The CDR3 DNA reads TGTGCCAGCAGCTTCCGACTGGCCTACGAGCAGTACTTC. Its protein product is CASSFRLAYEQYF.

This clonotype was found once. Germline and junction disagree at one end, which may indicate a read error. The chain links TRBV7-6 to TRBJ1-4; possibly TRBD1 for D (6 bases). Germline V gene data show CDR1 as SGHVS and CDR2 as FNYEAQ. The CDR3 sequence is 13 residues long. The CDR3 reads CAISLQGNEKLFF. The DNA of the CDR3 is TGTGCCATCAGCTTACAGGGAAATGAAAAACTGTTTTTT.

The rearrangement uses TRBV20-1 and TRBJ2-1; a possible D gene is TRBD2 (6 bases). Germline lookup yields CDR1 DFQATT and CDR2 SNEGSKA (reference sequence). V was shortened by 0 bases and J by 15 bases, with 12 bases between the two germline ends. This CDR3 region has 11 residues. The CDR3 sequence is CSAREGGTPFF. DNA of the CDR3: TGCAGTGCTAGAGAGGGGGGTACTCCGTTCTTC.

This clonotype appeared a few times. The chain employs TRBV12-3 or TRBV12-4 and TRBJ2-1, with a tentative D call TRBD1 (5 bases). The CDR3 is 11 residues long. The V and J ends lost 6 bases and 10 bases respectively, with 10 bases between them. The DNA of the CDR3 is TGTGCCAGCAGCCCGACAGAGGAGCAGTTCTTC. It specifies CASSPTEEQFF.

This chain links TRBV6-5 with TRBJ1-1, with D uncertain. CDR1 and CDR2 from the germline V gene are MNHEY and SVGAGI. Trimming took 4 bases from V and 2 from J, leaving 11 bases between them. This CDR3 contains 14 residues. CDR3 protein: CASSFRAENTEAFF. The CDR3 DNA is TGTGCCAGCAGTTTTCGCGCAGAAAACACTGAAGCTTTCTTT.

This chain links TRBV9 with TRBJ2-3; 7 bases align to TRBD1. Germline trimming cut 4 bases from V and 3 bases from J; bases unmatched to any gene: 5. In germline, CDR1 is SGDLS, CDR2 YYNGEE. The CDR3 extends over 14 amino acids. In DNA form, the CDR3 reads TGTGCCAGCAGCACACAGGGGTTAACAGATACGCAGTATTTT. It yields the protein CASSTQGLTDTQYF.

The sample holds a few counts of this clonotype. CDR3 in DNA: TGTGCCAGCAGCTTAATCCCTACGGGTTTTAAATACGAGCAGTACTTC. This encodes CASSLIPTGFKYEQYF. J is TRBJ2-7 and V is TRBV7-6; D not resolved. Trimming removed 2 bases at V and 4 bases at J, with 18 bases between. CDR1 and CDR2 from the germline V gene are SGHVS and FNYEAQ. CDR3 length: 16 residues. The complete variable domain, with remaining parts taken from reference TRBV7-6 and TRBJ2-7, reads GAGVSQSPRYKVTKRGQDVALRCDPISGHVSLYWYRQALGQGPEFLTYFNYEAQQDKSGLPNDRFSAERPEGSISTLTIQRTEQRDSAMYRCASSLIPTGFKYEQYFGPGTRLTVT.

This clonotype was seen a handful of times. This rearrangement joins TRBV7-2 to TRBJ2-4, with 12 bases matching TRBD1. Germline V gene sequence: CDR1 SGHTA, CDR2 FQGNSA. The CDR3 loop spans 18 amino acids. The V segment lost 0 bases and the J segment 6 bases; nucleotides outside the gene matches: 9. The CDR3 DNA reads TGTGCCAGCAGCTTAGCGCCGGGACAGGGGGCTACCAGAAACATTCAGTACTTC. Translated: CASSLAPGQGATRNIQYF.

There are a few counts of this clonotype. The chain recombines TRBV3-1 with TRBJ1-1; D is undetermined. The CDR3 sequence is 14 residues long. Looked up from germline, CDR1 is LGHDT and CDR2 is YNNKEL (reference sequence). Trimming shortened V by 3 bases and J by 1 base, and 9 bases separated the two germline ends. The DNA of the CDR3 is TGTGCCAGCAGCCAGTTGACCCCGAACACTGAAGCTTTCTTT. It encodes CASSQLTPNTEAFF.

CDR3 coding DNA: TGTGCCAGCGGGAGGGAGGGCGAGCAGTACTTC. Residues: CASGREGEQYF. The chain uses TRBV7-9 and TRBJ2-7; 7 bases match TRBD2. The CDR3 loop spans 11 amino acids. From germline, CDR1 is SEHNR and CDR2 FQNEAQ (reference sequence). J lost 6 bases, V lost 8 bases, and 4 bases had no gene match.

The rearrangement uses TRBV19 and TRBJ2-1, with TRBD2 identical over 7 bases. Germline CDR1 reads LNHDA; CDR2 reads SQIVND (reference sequence). V shed 5 bases and J 2 bases; nucleotides not matched to a gene: 3. The length of the CDR3 is 14 residues. The CDR3 sequence: CASSSLAAYNEQFF. The CDR3 DNA is TGTGCCAGTAGTTCCCTAGCGGCCTACAATGAGCAGTTCTTC.

This clonotype was counted between two and nine times. J is TRBJ2-3 and V is TRBV5-1; no clear D. Trimming shortened V by 1 base and J by 2 bases, and 8 bases separated the two germline ends. Germline V gene sequence: CDR1 SGHRS, CDR2 YFSETQ. The CDR3 covers 14 residues. CDR3 coding DNA: TGCGCCAGCAGCTTGCGAGAAAACACAGATACGCAGTATTTT. Encoded protein: CASSLRENTDTQYF.

This clonotype was counted only a few times. The chain uses TRBV20-1 and TRBJ2-7; either TRBD1 or TRBD2 may supply D (6 bases each). The CDR3 extends over 16 amino acids. The V gene lost 0 bases and the J gene lost 4 bases, with 19 bases spanning the gap. Germline assignment: CDR1 DFQATT and CDR2 SNEGSKA (reference sequence). CDR3 sequence reads: CSARDRVWGARYEQYF. The DNA of the CDR3 is TGCAGTGCTAGAGATCGTGTTTGGGGGGCTAGGTACGAGCAGTACTTC.

This clonotype was picked up a small number of times. CDR3: CASSPMGNTGELFF. The CDR3 DNA follows: TGTGCCAGCAGCCCTATGGGTAACACCGGGGAGCTGTTTTTT. J is TRBJ2-2 and V is TRBV7-2; D ambiguous. The CDR3 runs to 14 residues. In germline, CDR1 is SGHTA, CDR2 FQGNSA. V was clipped by 5 bases and J by 2 bases, with 9 bases between them.

CDR3 loop: CASGGQGGPGTEAFF. In DNA form, the CDR3 reads TGTGCCAGCGGCGGACAGGGAGGTCCGGGGACTGAAGCTTTCTTT. The chain is built from TRBV7-9 and TRBJ1-1; TRBD1 matches at 8 bases. V lost 8 bases, J lost 5 bases, and 13 bases stayed unmatched. Germline V lookup: CDR1 SEHNR, CDR2 FQNEAQ (reference sequence). The CDR3 length is 15 residues.

The J gene is TRBJ2-3, the V gene TRBV7-8; 9 bases match TRBD1. CDR3 length: 17 residues. Trimming took 2 bases from V and 5 from J; bases not matched to a gene: 11. Germline loops: CDR1 SGHVS, CDR2 FQNEAQ. Here the CDR3 reads CASSLISTGGYRDTQYF. In DNA, the CDR3 is TGTGCCAGCAGCTTAATCTCGACAGGGGGGTATAGAGATACGCAGTATTTT.

This clonotype was seen at least ten times. The chain joins TRBV7-2 to TRBJ2-7; 9 bases map to TRBD1. This CDR3 is 14 amino acids long. V shed 5 bases, J shed 4 bases, and the junction held 6 bases outside the gene matches. CDR1 and CDR2 (germline): SGHTA, FQGNSA. CDR3: CASSQPGQGYEQYF. The CDR3 DNA follows: TGTGCCAGCAGCCAACCGGGACAGGGATACGAGCAGTACTTC. The full variable domain, rest sourced from reference TRBV7-2 and TRBJ2-7, is GAGVSQSPSNKVTEKGKDVELRCDPISGHTALYWYRQSLGQGLEFLIYFQGNSAPDKSGLPSDRFSAERTGGSVSTLTIQRTQQEDSAVYLCASSQPGQGYEQYFGPGTRLTVT.

This rearrangement joins TRBV7-8 to TRBJ2-7; possible D gene TRBD1, 5 bases. The CDR3 extends over 13 amino acids. Germline CDR1 SGHVS, CDR2 FQNEAQ. The V end lost 8 bases, the J end lost 0 bases, and 11 bases lay between the germline ends. CDR3 sequence: CASGRRDSYEQYF. The CDR3 DNA follows: TGTGCCAGCGGCCGCAGGGACTCCTACGAGCAGTACTTC. The variable domain in full, with the rest retrieved from reference TRBV7-8 and TRBJ2-7, is GAGVSQSPRYKVAKRGQDVALRCDPISGHVSLFWYQQALGQGPEFLTYFQNEAQLDKSGLPSDRFFAERPEGSVSTLKIQRTQQEDSAVYLCASGRRDSYEQYFGPGTRLTVT.